This T cell receptor (beta chain) was observed in a study of blood T cell repertoires in COVID-19. For the study at large: Researchers got acute and convalescent COVID-19 samples from the United States, Italy and Spain. Sample material is recorded as cDNA or gDNA derived from T cells, B-cell-depleted T cells, or PBMCs.

The data were produced by immunoSEQ multiplex PCR, yet TCRdb's version contains in-frame clones alone and is incomplete. The sample includes under 350,000 clones, 75% to 90% of them seen just once. The CDR3 runs to 13 residues. The V end lost 4 bases, the J end lost 4 bases, and 5 bases lay between the germline ends. Germline CDR1 reads LNHDA; CDR2 reads SQIVND (reference sequence). Specimen: peripheral blood. V and J are TRBV19 and TRBJ1-6; D is uncertain. This TCR was recovered from a man between 60 and 70 years old who had recovered from COVID-19. The CDR3 coding sequence is TGTGCCAGTAGTAGAGTTTATAATTCACCCCTCCACTTT. It translates to CASSRVYNSPLHF.